One and the same sample provided the 6 T cell receptor beta chains below, sequenced in a study of cytomegalovirus exposure and HLA in healthy donors. The PCR contained 60 Vbeta and 13 Jbeta primers. TCRdb's copy holds only in-frame clones and misses some; the assay was immunoSEQ multiplex PCR. Among nearly 110,000 clones listed, approximately 80% were seen once. The sequencing input was PBMCs. The receptors stem from a male donor in good health and CMV-seronegative.

CDR3 sequence: CASSSGTLSGANVLTF. CDR3 DNA sequence: TGTGCCAGCAGTTCAGGGACTCTCTCTGGGGCCAACGTCCTGACTTTC. The gene calls are TRBV28 and TRBJ2-6, with D possibly being TRBD2 (6 bases). CDR1 is MDHEN, CDR2 SYDVKM, per germline. The CDR3 runs to 16 residues. V was trimmed by 4 bases and J by 0 bases, leaving 10 bases between them.

The V gene is TRBV6-5, the J gene TRBJ1-2; D remains unclear. The CDR3 loop spans 14 amino acids. Germline V lookup: CDR1 MNHEY, CDR2 SVGAGI. V gave up 6 bases and J gave up 0 bases, with 11 bases separating them. CDR3 protein: CASSPTSSNYGYTF. The CDR3, as DNA: TGTGCCAGCAGCCCTACCTCCTCTAACTATGGCTACACCTTC.

The chain employs TRBV19 and TRBJ1-1; TRBD1 agrees at 10 bases. Germline V lookup: CDR1 LNHDA, CDR2 SQIVND (reference sequence). The CDR3 loop spans 15 amino acids. V lost 1 base to trimming and J lost 4 bases; unmatched junction nucleotides: 3. CDR3 nucleotides: TGTGCCAGTAGTATAGCCGGGACAGGGGCCACTGAAGCTTTCTTT. Protein: CASSIAGTGATEAFF.

On this clone itself: One end of the junction varies from germline; a read error may be responsible. The chain carries TRBV15 and TRBJ1-5; D not resolved. The CDR3 has 15 residues. CDR1 and CDR2 from the germline V gene are LNHNV and YYDKDF (reference sequence). This CDR3 reads CATSRDRGSNQPRHF. The CDR3 DNA follows: TGTGCCACCAGCAGAGATCGGGGAAGCAATCAGCCCCGGCATTTT.

The V call is TRBV7-9, the J call TRBJ2-1; possibly TRBD2 for D (5 bases). The germline gives CDR1 SEHNR, CDR2 FQNEAQ (reference sequence). CDR3 length equals 14 residues. V was shortened by 1 base and J by 7 bases, with 11 bases between the two germline ends. CDR3 loop: CASSLVLGGNEQFF. In DNA form, the CDR3 reads TGTGCCAGCAGCTTAGTGTTGGGCGGGAATGAGCAGTTCTTC. The entire variable domain, with the rest obtained from reference TRBV7-9 and TRBJ2-1, is as follows: DTGVSQNPRHKITKRGQNVTFRCDPISEHNRLYWYRQTLGQGPEFLTYFQNEAQLEKSRLLSDRFSAERPKGSFSTLEIQRTEQGDSAMYLCASSLVLGGNEQFFGPGTRLTVL.

The chain has TRBV30 and TRBJ2-1, with TRBD1 matching over 8 bases. V shed 2 bases, J shed 2 bases, and the junction held 5 bases outside the gene matches. This CDR3 has 15 amino acids. CDR1 and CDR2 from the germline V gene are GTSNPN and SVGIG (reference sequence). CDR3 nucleotides: TGTGCCTGGAGTATCCGGGGACAGGCCTACAATGAGCAGTTCTTC. Its protein product is CAWSIRGQAYNEQFF.